These 28 T cell receptor beta chains were all obtained from the same sample, sequenced in a study of blood T cell repertoires in COVID-19. TCRdb keeps only in-frame clones here, not all; method: immunoSEQ multiplex PCR. There are about 320,000 clones in the sample; 75% to 90% occur only once, and about 4.7% lies in the top ten. The sample was PBMCs or T cells enriched from blood (not recorded which). Source of these receptors: a man aged 25-40 years who had recovered from COVID-19.

This rearrangement joins TRBV19 to TRBJ1-2; D is ambiguous. This CDR3 contains 15 residues. Germline CDR1 LNHDA, CDR2 SQIVND (reference sequence). V was pared by 3 bases and J by 0 bases, with 11 bases between. In DNA form, the CDR3 reads TGTGCCAGTAGTATGGCTTCAGCGCCTAACTATGGCTACACCTTC. Translation gives CASSMASAPNYGYTF.

The rearrangement uses TRBV18 and TRBJ1-2; possible D gene TRBD1, 5 bases. This CDR3 spans 13 amino acids. Trimming shortened V by 3 bases and J by 10 bases, and 15 bases separated the two germline ends. In germline, CDR1 is KGHSH, CDR2 LQKENI. The CDR3: CASSPSRDNTYTF. For the CDR3, the DNA is TGTGCCAGCTCACCGTCCAGGGATAACACCTACACCTTC.

The V call is TRBV18, the J call TRBJ1-3, with D possibly TRBD1 on 5 matching bases. This CDR3 comprises 15 residues. V dropped 3 bases and J dropped 8 bases, with 17 bases sitting between them. Germline CDR1 KGHSH, CDR2 LQKENI. CDR3 sequence (DNA): TGTGCCAGCTCACCGCCAGGGATTAACGAAGACACCATATATTTT. Translating it yields CASSPPGINEDTIYF.

This chain uses TRBV12-3 or TRBV12-4 with TRBJ1-4; unclear D gene. CDR3 length: 11 residues. Deletions cut 3 bases from V and 10 bases from J, with 6 bases between. The CDR3 DNA is TGTGCCAGCAGTTTGCGTGGAAAACTGTTTTTT. This translates into CASSLRGKLFF.

Written as DNA, the CDR3 is TGTGCCAGCAGCCGGACTAGCGGCACCTACGAGCAGTACTTC. Its protein is CASSRTSGTYEQYF. The chain joins TRBV5-4 to TRBJ2-7, with 10 positions matching TRBD2. Unmatched junction bases numbered 3, after V lost 4 bases and J lost 2 bases. The germline V gene has CDR1 SGHNT and CDR2 YYREEE (reference sequence). The CDR3 runs 14 residues.

This sequence joins TRBV4-1 and TRBJ1-6; TRBD1 might be the D (6 bases). In germline, CDR1 is MGHRA, CDR2 YSYEKL. The CDR3 is made up of 15 amino acids. V was trimmed by 2 bases and J by 6 bases, leaving 11 bases between them. CDR3 region: CASSQMTGLNSPLHF. The CDR3 nucleotides read TGCGCCAGCAGCCAAATGACAGGCCTTAATTCACCCCTCCACTTT.

The sample holds one count of this clone. This chain links TRBV4-1 with TRBJ2-2, with 12 bases fitting TRBD1. The J segment lost 8 bases and the V segment lost 3 bases, leaving 16 bases of the junction unmatched. The CDR3 consists of 19 residues. Germline V gene data show CDR1 as MGHRA and CDR2 as YSYEKL. The chain's CDR3 is CASSHPSLPGQGAGGELFF. CDR3 DNA sequence: TGCGCCAGCAGCCATCCTTCACTCCCGGGACAGGGGGCCGGTGGGGAGCTGTTTTTT.

In its sample, this clone was seen a few times. This chain uses TRBV27 with TRBJ1-2; D remains unclear. Germline values: CDR1 MNHEY, CDR2 SMNVEV (reference sequence). The CDR3 loop spans 14 amino acids. The V gene lost 3 bases and the J gene lost 3 bases, with 11 bases spanning the gap. As DNA, the CDR3 is TGTGCCAGCAGTTTTGAGCCAGGCTACTATGGCTACACCTTC. Amino acid sequence: CASSFEPGYYGYTF.

This chain joins TRBV10-1 and TRBJ2-7; possible D gene TRBD1, 5 bases. CDR1 WNHNN and CDR2 SYGVQD come from the germline V gene (reference sequence). This CDR3 has 14 amino acids. Trimming left V 5 bases short and J 6 bases short, with 17 bases between. CDR3 residues: CASSQGSLWGEQYF. The CDR3 DNA reads as TGCGCCAGCAGTCAGGGATCTTTATGGGGCGAGCAGTACTTC.

The chain has TRBV6-5 and TRBJ1-1; D possibly corresponds to TRBD1 (5 bases). Germline-derived CDR1 and CDR2 are MNHEY and SVGAGI. This CDR3 has 14 residues. Trimming cost V 4 bases and J 5 bases, with 14 bases left between them. Written as DNA, the CDR3 is TGTGCCAGCAGTTTCCAAGACAGCGCGACTGAAGCTTTCTTT. Translation: CASSFQDSATEAFF.

V usage is TRBV9 and J usage is TRBJ2-1; the match to TRBD1 covers 8 bases. V trimming: 4 bases; J trimming: 6 bases; junction bases outside the gene matches: 9. The germline V gene encodes CDR1 SGDLS and CDR2 YYNGEE. The CDR3 covers 15 residues. This chain's CDR3 is CASSTERTGPNEQFF. CDR3 in DNA: TGTGCCAGCAGCACCGAAAGGACAGGGCCCAATGAGCAGTTCTTC.

The genes are TRBV7-3 and TRBJ1-1, with 9 bases matching TRBD1. The CDR3 runs to 14 residues. The J segment lost 1 base and the V segment lost 5 bases, leaving 2 bases of the junction unmatched. The germline V gene encodes CDR1 SGHTA and CDR2 FQGTGA. CDR3: CASSPGQGNTEAFF. The CDR3 DNA reads as TGTGCCAGCAGCCCGGGACAGGGGAACACTGAAGCTTTCTTT.

The CDR3 loop reads CASSLTQTPNEKLFF. The CDR3 nucleotides are TGTGCCAGTAGTCTTACACAGACCCCTAATGAAAAACTGTTTTTT. This sequence joins TRBV19 and TRBJ1-4, with D unclear. The V end lost 5 bases, the J end lost 3 bases, and 13 bases lay between the germline ends. CDR1 LNHDA and CDR2 SQIVND come from the germline V gene (reference sequence). The CDR3 runs 15 residues.

The chain joins TRBV2 to TRBJ1-2; 11 nucleotides align to TRBD1. The CDR3 runs 19 residues. V lost 2 bases, J lost 4 bases, and 15 bases stayed unmatched. Germline V lookup: CDR1 SNHLY, CDR2 FYNNEI. The CDR3 DNA follows: TGTGCCAGCAGTGAAAAGTTGGGACAGGGGGATTTGACGCGCTATGGCTACACCTTC. This translates into CASSEKLGQGDLTRYGYTF.

The J gene is TRBJ2-7, the V gene TRBV18; tentative D call: TRBD2 (7 bases). Germline loops: CDR1 KGHSH, CDR2 LQKENI. The CDR3 consists of 12 residues. V was shortened by 6 bases and J by 7 bases, with 13 bases between the two germline ends. Written as DNA, the CDR3 is TGTGCCAGCTCCCGGGGAGGGGGGGAGCAGTACTTC. This sequence encodes CASSRGGGEQYF. The complete variable domain, with remaining parts taken from reference TRBV18 and TRBJ2-7, reads NAGVMQNPRHLVRRRGQEARLRCSPMKGHSHVYWYRQLPEEGLKFMVYLQKENIIDESGMPKERFSAEFPKEGPSILRIQQVVRGDSAAYFCASSRGGGEQYFGPGTRLTVT.

The chain carries TRBV9 and TRBJ2-1; D unclear. Trimming pared 4 bases from V and 7 bases from J, leaving 18 bases between. The germline gives CDR1 SGDLS, CDR2 YYNGEE. CDR3 length: 15 residues. The CDR3 protein is CASSPTPLGINEQFF. Written as DNA, the CDR3 is TGTGCCAGCAGCCCCACCCCTCTAGGTATAAATGAGCAGTTCTTC.

This CDR3 reads CATSDSDSTMYNEQFF. CDR3 coding DNA: TGTGCCACCAGTGATTCTGACTCGACGATGTACAATGAGCAGTTCTTC. V gene TRBV24-1 combines with J gene TRBJ2-1; D not resolved. CDR3 size: 16 residues. Germline values: CDR1 KGHDR, CDR2 SFDVKD. The V gene lost 2 bases and the J gene lost 4 bases, with 14 bases spanning the gap.

The chain employs TRBV2 and TRBJ1-2, with TRBD1 matching 10 bases. V dropped 1 base and J dropped 4; count of bases not matched to a gene: 6. CDR3 size: 16 residues. Germline V lookup: CDR1 SNHLY, CDR2 FYNNEI. The DNA for the CDR3 is TGTGCCAGCAGTGAAGGGACAGGGGGACAGCGCTATGGCTACACCTTC. Translation gives CASSEGTGGQRYGYTF.

Here the CDR3 reads CASSLGGNRNQPQHF. As DNA, the CDR3 is TGTGCCAGCAGCCTCGGGGGGAATCGTAATCAGCCCCAGCATTTT. The J gene is TRBJ1-5, the V gene TRBV7-8; D is possibly TRBD1 (5 bases). Germline V gene sequence: CDR1 SGHVS, CDR2 FQNEAQ. Trimming took 5 bases from V and 4 from J, leaving 15 bases between them. This CDR3 is 15 amino acids long.

This clone appeared a few times. The chain joins TRBV3-1 (or the pseudogene TRBV3-2) to TRBJ1-5; 9 bases are shared with TRBD1. The CDR3 is 14 residues long. Losses at the gene ends were 5 bases for V and 7 bases for J; bases not matched to a gene: 6. CDR1 is LGHDT and CDR2 is YNNKEL in the germline V gene (reference sequence). As DNA, the CDR3 is TGTGCCAGCAGCGGGACAGGGTCAGAGCAGCCCCAGCATTTT. Translation: CASSGTGSEQPQHF.

The V gene is TRBV7-6, the J gene TRBJ2-2; 11 nucleotides align to TRBD2. CDR1 SGHVS and CDR2 FNYEAQ come from the germline V gene. The trim removed 3 bases at V and 6 bases at J, leaving 6 bases unmatched. The length of the CDR3 is 16 residues. CDR3 residues: CASSFSGGALAGELFF. The CDR3 DNA reads as TGTGCCAGCAGCTTTAGCGGGGGGGCTCTTGCCGGGGAGCTGTTTTTT.

In its sample, this clone was seen once. The chain joins TRBV19 to TRBJ1-5, with unresolved D. The CDR3 consists of 16 residues. Trimming cost V 3 bases and J 0 bases, with 12 bases left between them. In germline, CDR1 is LNHDA, CDR2 SQIVND (reference sequence). The CDR3 loop reads CASSIPPVYSNQPQHF. CDR3 sequence (DNA): TGTGCCAGTAGTATCCCCCCCGTTTATAGCAATCAGCCCCAGCATTTT.

The genes are TRBV28 and TRBJ2-1, with 7 bases fitting TRBD1. This CDR3 is 15 amino acids long. Germline V gives CDR1 MDHEN, CDR2 SYDVKM. J lost 3 bases, V lost 2 bases, and 4 bases had no gene match. CDR3 amino acids: CASSLGQEDYNEQFF. DNA of the CDR3: TGTGCCAGCAGTTTAGGACAGGAGGACTACAATGAGCAGTTCTTC.

This clone was seen more than once but under ten times. The rearrangement uses TRBV5-1 and TRBJ1-1, with 9 bases matching TRBD1. The junction had 14 bases not matched to a gene; V was cut back by 2 bases and J by 3 bases. This CDR3 has 18 amino acids. CDR1 SGHRS and CDR2 YFSETQ come from the germline V gene. In DNA, the CDR3 is TGCGCCAGCAGCTTCCGCCCACTCAGCACAGGGGGCCACACTGAAGCTTTCTTT. Amino acids: CASSFRPLSTGGHTEAFF.

The chain employs TRBV30 and TRBJ1-3; no clear D gene. Germline CDR1 and CDR2: GTSNPN and SVGIG (reference sequence). This CDR3 is built from 12 residues. The CDR3 spells CAWQSSGNTIYF. The CDR3 DNA reads TGTGCGTGGCAGTCCTCTGGAAACACCATATATTTT.

The rearrangement links TRBV27 to TRBJ1-4; D perhaps matches TRBD1 (6 bases). V was pared by 9 bases and J by 4 bases, with 12 bases between. The CDR3 totals 13 residues. The germline gives CDR1 MNHEY, CDR2 SMNVEV (reference sequence). The CDR3 loop reads CARSTGINEKLFF. Written as DNA, the CDR3 is TGTGCCAGATCAACAGGGATTAATGAAAAACTGTTTTTT.

This rearrangement joins TRBV6-5 to TRBJ2-1; 8 nucleotides match TRBD1. V was pared by 5 bases and J by 4 bases, with 7 bases of the junction left unmatched. CDR1 and CDR2 (germline): MNHEY, SVGAGI. The CDR3 extends over 15 amino acids. This CDR3 is CASSRTGNPYNEQFF. CDR3 DNA: TGTGCCAGCAGTAGGACAGGGAACCCTTACAATGAGCAGTTCTTC.

The V and J genes are TRBV9 and TRBJ2-1; 7 bases are a match to TRBD1. CDR1 and CDR2 (germline): SGDLS, YYNGEE. The V segment lost 0 bases and the J segment 6 bases; nucleotides outside the gene matches: 9. The CDR3 extends over 16 amino acids. CDR3 DNA: TGTGCCAGCAGCGTAGGAGAGGGGGCCTTGGGCAATGAGCAGTTCTTC. It encodes CASSVGEGALGNEQFF.